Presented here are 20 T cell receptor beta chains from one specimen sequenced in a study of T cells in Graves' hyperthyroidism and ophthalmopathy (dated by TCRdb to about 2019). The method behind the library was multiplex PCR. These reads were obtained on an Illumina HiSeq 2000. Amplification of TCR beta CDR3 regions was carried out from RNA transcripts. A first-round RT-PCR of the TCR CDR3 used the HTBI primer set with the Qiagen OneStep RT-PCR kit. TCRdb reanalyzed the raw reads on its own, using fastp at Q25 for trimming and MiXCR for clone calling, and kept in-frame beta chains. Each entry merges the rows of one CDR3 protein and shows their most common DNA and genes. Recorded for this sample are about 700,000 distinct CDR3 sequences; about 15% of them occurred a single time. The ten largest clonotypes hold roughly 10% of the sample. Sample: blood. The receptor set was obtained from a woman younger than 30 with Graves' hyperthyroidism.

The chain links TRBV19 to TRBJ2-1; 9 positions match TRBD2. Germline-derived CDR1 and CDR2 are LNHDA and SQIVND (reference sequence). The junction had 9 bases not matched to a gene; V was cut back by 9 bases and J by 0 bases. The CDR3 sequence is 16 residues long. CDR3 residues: CASKDPSGVSYNEQFF. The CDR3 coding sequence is TGTGCCAGCAAGGACCCTAGCGGGGTCTCCTACAATGAGCAGTTCTTC.

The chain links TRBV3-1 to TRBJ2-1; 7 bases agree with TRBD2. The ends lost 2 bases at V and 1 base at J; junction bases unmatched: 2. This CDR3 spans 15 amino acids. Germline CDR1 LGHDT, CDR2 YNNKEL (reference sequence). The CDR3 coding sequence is TGTGCCAGCAGCCAATTCGGGGGGTCCTACAATGAGCAGTTCTTC. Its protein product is CASSQFGGSYNEQFF.

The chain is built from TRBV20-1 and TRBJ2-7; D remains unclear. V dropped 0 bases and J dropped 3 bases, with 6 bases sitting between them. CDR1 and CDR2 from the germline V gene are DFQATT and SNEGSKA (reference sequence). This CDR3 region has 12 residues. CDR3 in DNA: TGCAGTGCTAGAGAGTACATCTACGAGCAGTACTTC. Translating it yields CSAREYIYEQYF.

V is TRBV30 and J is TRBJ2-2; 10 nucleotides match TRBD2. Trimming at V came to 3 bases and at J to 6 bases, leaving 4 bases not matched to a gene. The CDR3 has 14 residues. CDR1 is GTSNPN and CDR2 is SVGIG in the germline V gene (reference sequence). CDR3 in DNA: TGTGCCTGGAGCTGGCTAGCGGGAGCCGGGGAGCTGTTTTTT. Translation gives CAWSWLAGAGELFF.

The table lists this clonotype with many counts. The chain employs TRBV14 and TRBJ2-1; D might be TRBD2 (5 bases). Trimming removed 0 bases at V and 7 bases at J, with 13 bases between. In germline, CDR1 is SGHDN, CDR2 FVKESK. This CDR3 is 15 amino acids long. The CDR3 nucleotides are TGTGCCAGCAGCCAAGATTATAGCGAGGTTAATGAGCAGTTCTTC. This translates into CASSQDYSEVNEQFF.

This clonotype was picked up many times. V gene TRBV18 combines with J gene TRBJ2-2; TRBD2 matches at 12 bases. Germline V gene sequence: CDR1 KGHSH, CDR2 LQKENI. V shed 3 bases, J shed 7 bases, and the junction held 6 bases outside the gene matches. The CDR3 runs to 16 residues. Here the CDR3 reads CASSPRLAGDYGELFF. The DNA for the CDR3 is TGTGCCAGCTCACCCCGACTAGCGGGAGACTACGGGGAGCTGTTTTTT.

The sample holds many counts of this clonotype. The CDR3: CAWSGRDYTEAFF. DNA for the CDR3: TGTGCCTGGAGCGGCCGGGACTACACTGAAGCTTTCTTT. The rearrangement links TRBV30 to TRBJ1-1; D is perhaps TRBD1 (5 bases). Germline assignment: CDR1 GTSNPN and CDR2 SVGIG (reference sequence). The V end was cut by 3 bases, the J end by 3 bases, with 11 bases between. CDR3 length: 13 residues.

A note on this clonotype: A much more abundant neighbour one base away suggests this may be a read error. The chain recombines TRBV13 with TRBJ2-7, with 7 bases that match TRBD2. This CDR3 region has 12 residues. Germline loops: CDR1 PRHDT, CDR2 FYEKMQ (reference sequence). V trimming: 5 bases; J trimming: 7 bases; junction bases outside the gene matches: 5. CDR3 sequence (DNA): TGTGCCAGCAGCCCGACTAGCCATGAGCAGTACTTC. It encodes CASSPTSHEQYF.

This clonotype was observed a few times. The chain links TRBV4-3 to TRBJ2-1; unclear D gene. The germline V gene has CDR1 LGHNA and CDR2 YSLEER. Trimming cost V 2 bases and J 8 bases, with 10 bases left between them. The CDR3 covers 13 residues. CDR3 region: CASSQRPADEQFF. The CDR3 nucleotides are TGCGCCAGCAGCCAACGACCGGCGGATGAGCAGTTCTTC.

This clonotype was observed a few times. The chain's CDR3 is CASRDTGSTSTDTQYF. DNA of the CDR3: TGTGCCAGCAGGGATACAGGATCTACTAGCACAGATACGCAGTATTTT. This chain connects TRBV12-3 or TRBV12-4 to TRBJ2-3, with D perhaps matching TRBD1 (5 bases). The CDR3 totals 16 residues. Trimming stripped 6 bases from V and 0 bases from J, with 16 bases between.

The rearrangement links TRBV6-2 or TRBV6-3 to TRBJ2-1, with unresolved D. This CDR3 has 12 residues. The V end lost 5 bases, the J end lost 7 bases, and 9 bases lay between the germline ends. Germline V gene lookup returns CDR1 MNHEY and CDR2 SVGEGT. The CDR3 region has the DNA TGTGCCAGCAGTCGGGTGGCGAATGAGCAGTTCTTC. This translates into CASSRVANEQFF.

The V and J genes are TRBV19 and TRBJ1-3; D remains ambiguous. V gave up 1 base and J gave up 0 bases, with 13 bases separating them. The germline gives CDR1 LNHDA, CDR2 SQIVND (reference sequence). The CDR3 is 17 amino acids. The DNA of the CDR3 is TGTGCCAGTAGTATAGTGGGCAGATTAAGCTCTGGAAACACCATATATTTT. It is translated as CASSIVGRLSSGNTIYF.

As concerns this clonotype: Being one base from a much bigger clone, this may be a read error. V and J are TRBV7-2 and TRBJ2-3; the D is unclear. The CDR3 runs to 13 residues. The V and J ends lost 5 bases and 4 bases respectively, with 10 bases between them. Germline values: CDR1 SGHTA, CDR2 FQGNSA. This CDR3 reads CASSRPVPDTQYF. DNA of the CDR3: TGTGCCAGCAGCAGGCCGGTCCCAGATACGCAGTATTTT.

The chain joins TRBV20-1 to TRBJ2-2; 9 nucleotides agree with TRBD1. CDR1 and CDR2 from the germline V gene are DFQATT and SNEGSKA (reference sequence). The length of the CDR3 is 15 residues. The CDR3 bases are TGCAGCCTGCTAGCTCCGGGACAGGGCGCCGGGGAGCTGTTTTTT. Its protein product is CSLLAPGQGAGELFF.

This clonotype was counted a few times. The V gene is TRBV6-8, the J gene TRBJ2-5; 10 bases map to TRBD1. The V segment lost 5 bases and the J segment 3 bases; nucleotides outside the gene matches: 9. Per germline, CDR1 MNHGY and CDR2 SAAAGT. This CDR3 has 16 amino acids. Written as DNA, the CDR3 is TGTGCCAGCAGTAGCCGGGACAGGGGTCCCAAAGAGACCCAGTACTTC. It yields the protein CASSSRDRGPKETQYF.

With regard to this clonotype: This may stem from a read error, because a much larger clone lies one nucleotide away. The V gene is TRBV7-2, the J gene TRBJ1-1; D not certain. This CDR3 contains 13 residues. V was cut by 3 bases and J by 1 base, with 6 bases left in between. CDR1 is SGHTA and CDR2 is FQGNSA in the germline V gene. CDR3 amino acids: CTSSFSSNTEAFF. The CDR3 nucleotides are TGTACCAGCAGCTTTAGCTCGAACACTGAAGCTTTCTTT.

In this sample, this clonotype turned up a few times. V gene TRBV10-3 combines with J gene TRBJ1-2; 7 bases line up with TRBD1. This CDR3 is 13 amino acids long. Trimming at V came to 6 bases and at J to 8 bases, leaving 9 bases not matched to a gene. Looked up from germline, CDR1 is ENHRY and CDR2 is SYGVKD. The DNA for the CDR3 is TGTGCCATCAGCGACGACAGGGATCAGGGCTACACCTTC. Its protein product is CAISDDRDQGYTF.

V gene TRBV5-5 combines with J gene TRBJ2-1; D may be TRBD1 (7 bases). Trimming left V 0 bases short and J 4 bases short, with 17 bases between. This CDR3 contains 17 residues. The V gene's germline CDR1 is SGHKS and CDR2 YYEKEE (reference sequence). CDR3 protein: CASSLEGGPTGYNEQFF. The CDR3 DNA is TGTGCCAGCAGCTTGGAAGGAGGGCCGACAGGGTACAATGAGCAGTTCTTC.

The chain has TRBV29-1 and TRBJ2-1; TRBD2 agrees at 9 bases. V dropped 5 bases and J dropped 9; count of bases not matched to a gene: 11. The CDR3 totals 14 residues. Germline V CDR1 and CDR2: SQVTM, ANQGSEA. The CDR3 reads CSVSISGRHTEQFF. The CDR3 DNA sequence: TGCAGCGTTTCCATTAGCGGGAGACACACTGAGCAGTTCTTC.

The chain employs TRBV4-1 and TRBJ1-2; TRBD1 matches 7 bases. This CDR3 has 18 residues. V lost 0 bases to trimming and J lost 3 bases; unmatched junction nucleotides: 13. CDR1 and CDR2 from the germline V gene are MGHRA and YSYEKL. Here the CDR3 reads CASSQEGLVSGGDYGYTF. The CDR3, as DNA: TGCGCCAGCAGCCAAGAAGGTCTGGTGTCAGGGGGTGACTATGGCTACACCTTC.